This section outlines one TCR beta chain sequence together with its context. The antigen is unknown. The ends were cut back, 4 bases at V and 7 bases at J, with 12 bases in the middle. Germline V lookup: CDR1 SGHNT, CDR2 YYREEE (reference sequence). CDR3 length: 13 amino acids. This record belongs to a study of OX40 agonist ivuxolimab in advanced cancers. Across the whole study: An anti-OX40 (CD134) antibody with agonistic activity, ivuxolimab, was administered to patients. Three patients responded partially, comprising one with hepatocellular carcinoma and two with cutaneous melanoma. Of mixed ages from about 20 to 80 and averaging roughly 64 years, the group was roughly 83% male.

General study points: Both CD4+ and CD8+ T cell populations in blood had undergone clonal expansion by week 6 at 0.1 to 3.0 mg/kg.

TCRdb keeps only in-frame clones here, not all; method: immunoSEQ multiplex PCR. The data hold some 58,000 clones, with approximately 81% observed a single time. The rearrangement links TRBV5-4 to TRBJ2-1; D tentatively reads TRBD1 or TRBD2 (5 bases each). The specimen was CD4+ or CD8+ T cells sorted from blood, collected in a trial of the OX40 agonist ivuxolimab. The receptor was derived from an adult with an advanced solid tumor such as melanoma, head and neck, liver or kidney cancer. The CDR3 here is CASSPSWGNEQFF. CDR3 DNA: TGTGCCAGCAGCCCAAGTTGGGGGAATGAGCAGTTCTTC.